One and the same sample provided the 8 T cell receptor beta chains below, sequenced in a study of radiotherapy plus CTLA-4 blockade in lung cancer. Assay: immunoSEQ multiplex PCR; the TCRdb copy retains only in-frame clones and omits some. The sample shows 110,000 or so clones, 78% of them seen only once. This specimen consisted of peripheral blood, obtained from a patient treated with radiotherapy plus ipilimumab. The source is a human donor with non-small cell lung cancer who had a partial response to radiotherapy plus ipilimumab.

The V call is TRBV11-2, the J call TRBJ2-1; 8 bases map to TRBD1. CDR1 is SGHAT, CDR2 FQNNGV, per germline. The CDR3 has 16 residues. V gave up 1 base and J gave up 2 bases; unmatched junction bases: 4. DNA of the CDR3: TGTGCCAGCAGCTTAGCAGCGACAGGGGCCTACAATGAGCAGTTCTTC. Its translation is CASSLAATGAYNEQFF. Based on the CDR3 plus reference TRBV11-2 and TRBJ2-1, the full variable domain is EAGVAQSPRYKIIEKRQSVAFWCNPISGHATLYWYQQILGQGPKLLIQFQNNGVVDDSQLPKDRFSAERLKGVDSTLKIQPAKLEDSAVYLCASSLAATGAYNEQFFGPGTRLTVL.

This clone was picked up many times. CDR3 nucleotides: TGTGCCAGTAGCCCACAGGACCTTCCTAATCAGCCCCAGCATTTT. Translation gives CASSPQDLPNQPQHF. The chain uses TRBV19 and TRBJ1-5, with D maybe TRBD1 (5 bases). The length of the CDR3 is 15 residues. V gave up 6 bases and J gave up 4 bases, with 16 bases separating them. Germline V lookup: CDR1 LNHDA, CDR2 SQIVND (reference sequence).

The V gene is TRBV11-2, the J gene TRBJ2-1; D might be TRBD1 (6 bases). With 0 bases removed from V and 5 bases from J, the gap between germline ends came to 11 bases. This CDR3 spans 15 amino acids. In germline, CDR1 is SGHAT, CDR2 FQNNGV. The CDR3 protein is CASSLDLQGHNEQFF. In nucleotides, the CDR3 is TGTGCCAGCAGCTTAGATCTGCAGGGGCACAATGAGCAGTTCTTC.

This rearrangement joins TRBV2 to TRBJ1-5; 9 nucleotides match TRBD1. J was trimmed by 7 bases and V by 6 bases; bases with no gene match: 7. The CDR3 extends over 14 amino acids. Germline V gives CDR1 SNHLY, CDR2 FYNNEI. This CDR3 reads CASRWDREGQPQHF. Here the CDR3 DNA reads TGTGCCAGCAGATGGGACAGGGAGGGCCAGCCCCAGCATTTT.

This clone was detected only once. This chain uses TRBV7-3 with TRBJ2-3; TRBD2 matches 7 bases. Germline CDR1 reads SGHTA; CDR2 reads FQGTGA. This CDR3 spans 15 amino acids. V gave up 2 bases and J gave up 6 bases; unmatched junction bases: 8. CDR3 in amino acids: CASSLGGGGQDTQYF. The CDR3 coding sequence is TGTGCCAGCAGCTTAGGGGGGGGTGGGCAGGATACGCAGTATTTT.

The rearrangement uses TRBV7-8 and TRBJ1-1; D not certain. Deletions cut 7 bases from V and 3 bases from J, with 15 bases between. This CDR3 has 14 amino acids. Germline-derived CDR1 and CDR2 are SGHVS and FQNEAQ. Written as DNA, the CDR3 is TGTGCCAGCACCATGTGGAGAGGTGACACTGAAGCTTTCTTT. Translating it yields CASTMWRGDTEAFF.

CDR3 sequence reads: CASSVQGLKDQPQHF. The CDR3 region has the DNA TGTGCCAGCAGTGTACAGGGCCTTAAGGATCAGCCCCAGCATTTT. The chain has TRBV6-5 and TRBJ1-5; a possible D gene is TRBD1 (6 bases). The V gene's germline CDR1 is MNHEY and CDR2 SVGAGI. V dropped 5 bases and J dropped 5 bases, with 16 bases sitting between them. This CDR3 has 15 amino acids.

This rearrangement joins TRBV7-2 to TRBJ1-3; D is undetermined. The CDR3 runs to 16 residues. In germline, CDR1 is SGHTA, CDR2 FQGNSA. V lost 3 bases, J lost 3 bases, and 15 bases lay in between. The CDR3, as DNA: TGTGCCAGCAGCTTGGAGAGGGCGGTGGGTGGAAACACCATATATTTT. This sequence encodes CASSLERAVGGNTIYF.